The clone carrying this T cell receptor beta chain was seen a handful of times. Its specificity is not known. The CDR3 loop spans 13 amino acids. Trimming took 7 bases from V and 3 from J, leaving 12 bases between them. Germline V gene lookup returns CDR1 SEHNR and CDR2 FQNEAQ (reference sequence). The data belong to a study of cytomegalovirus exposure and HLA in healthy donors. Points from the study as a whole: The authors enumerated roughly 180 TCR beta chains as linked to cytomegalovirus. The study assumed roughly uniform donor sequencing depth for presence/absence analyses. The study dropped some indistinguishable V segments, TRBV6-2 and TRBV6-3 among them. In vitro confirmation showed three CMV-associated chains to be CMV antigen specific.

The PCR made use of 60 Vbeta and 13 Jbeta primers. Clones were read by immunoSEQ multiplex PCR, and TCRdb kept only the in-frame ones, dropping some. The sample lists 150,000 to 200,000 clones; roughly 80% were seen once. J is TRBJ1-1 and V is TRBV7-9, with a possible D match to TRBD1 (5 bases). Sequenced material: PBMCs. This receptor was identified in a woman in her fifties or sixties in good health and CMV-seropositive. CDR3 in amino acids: CASISGGDTEAFF. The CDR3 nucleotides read TGTGCCAGCATATCGGGAGGGGACACTGAAGCTTTCTTT.